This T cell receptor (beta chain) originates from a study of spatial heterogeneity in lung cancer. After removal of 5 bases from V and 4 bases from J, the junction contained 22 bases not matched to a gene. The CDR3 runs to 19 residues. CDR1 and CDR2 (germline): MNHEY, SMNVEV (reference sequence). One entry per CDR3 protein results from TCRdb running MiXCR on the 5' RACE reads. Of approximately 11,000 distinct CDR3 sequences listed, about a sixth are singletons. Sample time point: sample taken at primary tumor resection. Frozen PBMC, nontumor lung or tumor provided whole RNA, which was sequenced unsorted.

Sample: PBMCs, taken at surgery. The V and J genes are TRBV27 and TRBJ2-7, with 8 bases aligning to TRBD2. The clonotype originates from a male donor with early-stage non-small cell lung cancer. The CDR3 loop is CASSLYPPWSTGGSYEQYF. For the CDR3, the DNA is TGTGCCAGCAGTCTATATCCCCCCTGGAGTACGGGAGGGTCTTACGAGCAGTACTTC.